These T cell receptor beta chains were read from a single sample in a study of blood T cell repertoires in COVID-19. Data came from immunoSEQ multiplex PCR; TCRdb stores just in-frame clones and leaves some out. The sample has roughly 570,000 clones, about 89% seen once. Material: peripheral blood. These receptors were taken from a woman aged 50 to 60 with COVID-19, enrolled during active disease. Each CDR3 is given without its conserved first and last residue. Fields, in order: CDR3 length, V gene, CDR3 protein.

length: 13; V: TRBV7-9; CDR3: ASSRDRVGDTEAF
length: 12; V: TRBV10-3; CDR3: AISEGDSSQPQH
length: 12; V: TRBV30; CDR3: AWSEYIYSSPLH
length: 11; V: TRBV2; CDR3: ASVPQREVSYT
length: 9; V: TRBV20-1; CDR3: SGTRKETQY
length: 13; V: TRBV11-3; CDR3: ASSYGLSRPGELF
length: 12; V: TRBV2; CDR3: ASRGDRAAEKLF
length: 11; V: TRBV19; CDR3: ASSTTGDTEAF
length: 11; V: TRBV12-3/TRBV12-4; CDR3: ASSGPRVHGYT
length: 12; V: TRBV5-6; CDR3: ASSLDQYNSPLH
length: 14; V: TRBV30; CDR3: AWSVGLAGDTDTQY
length: 13; V: TRBV3-1/TRBV3-2; CDR3: ASSQDGQGGTEAF
length: 13; V: TRBV7-9; CDR3: ASSSQGYSAYEQY
length: 12; V: TRBV10-3; CDR3: AILGQGVDTEAF
length: 12; V: TRBV27; CDR3: ASSLNRQGYEQY
length: 13; V: TRBV5-1; CDR3: ASSWAGQVLEGYT
length: 10; V: TRBV11-3; CDR3: ASSLGGDEQF
length: 12; V: TRBV6-5; CDR3: ASTPGATSGVGF
length: 12; V: TRBV5-1; CDR3: ASSRTTGANEQF
length: 13; V: TRBV6-5; CDR3: ASSITGDGNTEAF
length: 12; V: TRBV14; CDR3: ASSLGQPTYEQY
length: 12; V: TRBV2; CDR3: ASTKQASYNEQF
length: 12; V: TRBV29-1; CDR3: SVDPDVAATEAF
length: 11; V: TRBV19; CDR3: ASSIVFQGPQH
length: 14; V: TRBV5-4; CDR3: ASSLGTSGERDTQY
length: 12; V: TRBV15; CDR3: ATSRDRAGREQY
length: 12; V: TRBV6-5; CDR3: ASRQLHREQPQH
length: 11; V: TRBV2; CDR3: ASIQGGNSPLH
length: 15; V: TRBV18; CDR3: ASSPPRDRASNYGYT
length: 10; V: TRBV5-6; CDR3: ASSYNWDRFF
length: 13; V: TRBV7-6; CDR3: ASSLSAGSNQPQH
length: 14; V: TRBV27; CDR3: ASSLVSRHMNTEAF
length: 15; V: TRBV7-9; CDR3: ASSSQGTLTLNYGYT
length: 13; V: TRBV2; CDR3: ASRRLAGANEKLF
length: 12; V: TRBV2; CDR3: ASSQDRGNEKLF
length: 10; V: TRBV2; CDR3: ASRDRGGGYT
length: 14; V: TRBV5-1; CDR3: ASSLTAGGTGNTIY
length: 13; V: TRBV5-5; CDR3: ASSLGGGVNQPQH
length: 14; V: TRBV4-1; CDR3: ASSQLAGGPGNEQF
length: 13; V: TRBV5-6; CDR3: ASSLFNRVPLEQY
length: 16; V: TRBV27; CDR3: ASSFRLSNGPYNSPLH
length: 7; V: TRBV5-8; CDR3: ASSREQY
length: 11; V: TRBV4-1; CDR3: ASSQGRGGELF